The 21 T cell receptor beta chains presented below share a single source sample, sequenced in a study of blood T cells in healthy people across ages (dated by TCRdb to the mid-2010s). Library preparation employed 5' RACE. The listed sequencing device is Illumina HiSeq 2500. The second PCR ran for roughly 7 to 11 cycles and used a J-beta primer mix along with a sample-barcoded 5' primer. The raw public reads went through TCRdb reprocessing: fastp at Q25, MiXCR clone calling, in-frame beta chains kept. CDR3 protein duplicates are merged, each entry listing the most common genes and DNA. In all, the sample holds 600,000 or so distinct CDR3 sequences, and 25% to 30% of those were seen once. Of the sample, around a sixth falls within the top ten clones. Sequences were obtained from blood. The receptors were gathered from a woman aged 80 or over in good health.

This clonotype has a count of ten or more. This chain connects TRBV6-2 or TRBV6-3 to TRBJ2-1, with TRBD1 identical over 7 bases. The length of the CDR3 is 11 residues. The V gene's germline CDR1 is MNHEY and CDR2 SVGEGT. The J segment lost 12 bases and the V segment lost 6 bases, leaving 5 bases of the junction unmatched. CDR3 amino acids: CASRTRTGQFF. In DNA, the CDR3 is TGTGCCAGCAGAACGAGGACAGGGCAGTTCTTC.

As concerns this clonotype: Being one base from a much bigger clone, this may be a read error. The chain carries TRBV9 and TRBJ1-2; possible D gene TRBD1, 6 bases. Germline lookup yields CDR1 SGDLS and CDR2 YYNGEE. Deletions cut 2 bases from V and 2 bases from J, with 22 bases between. CDR3 length: 18 amino acids. The DNA for the CDR3 is TGTGCCAGCAGCGTCGGATTGGGACAAGCGAAAGCGAACTATGGCTACACCTTC. Its translation: CASSVGLGQAKANYGYTF.

There are a few counts of this clonotype. This chain joins TRBV30 and TRBJ2-5, with D unresolved. With 0 bases removed from V and 1 base from J, the gap between germline ends came to 3 bases. The CDR3 spans 12 residues. Germline loops: CDR1 GTSNPN, CDR2 SVGIG (reference sequence). The CDR3: CAWSVVQETQYF. In nucleotides, the CDR3 is TGTGCCTGGAGTGTAGTCCAAGAGACCCAGTACTTC.

This clonotype was seen ten or more times. The gene calls are TRBV2 and TRBJ1-1, with a tentative D call TRBD1 (5 bases). Per the germline V gene, CDR1 is SNHLY and CDR2 is FYNNEI. The CDR3 spans 13 residues. V dropped 4 bases and J dropped 1 base, with 7 bases sitting between them. In DNA, the CDR3 is TGTGCCAGCAGTGGGGGCAGGAACACTGAAGCTTTCTTT. Translating it yields CASSGGRNTEAFF.

Note on this clonotype: Being one base from a much bigger clone, this may be a read error. V and J are TRBV20-1 and TRBJ1-5, with D uncertain. CDR3 length: 14 residues. Between the trimmed V and J ends, which lost 4 bases and 5 bases, there was a span of 15 bases. In germline, CDR1 is DFQATT, CDR2 SNEGSKA (reference sequence). The CDR3 sequence is CSANLWGDDQPQHF. The CDR3 DNA reads as TGCAGTGCTAATTTGTGGGGAGACGATCAGCCCCAGCATTTT.

There are many counts of this clonotype. This chain links TRBV10-3 with TRBJ2-5, with D perhaps matching TRBD2 (6 bases). Germline CDR1 ENHRY, CDR2 SYGVKD. The CDR3 is 16 amino acids. The germline V and J ends were trimmed by 2 bases and 5 bases, with 18 bases remaining between them. The CDR3 sequence is CAISEASAKKRETQYF. The CDR3 nucleotides read TGTGCCATCAGTGAGGCTAGCGCAAAAAAGAGGGAGACCCAGTACTTC.

The table lists this clonotype with a count of one. This may come from a read error, since a much larger clone is one base off. CDR3 DNA sequence: TGTGCCAGCAGCCAAGGGAGGGGGGGGATCTGCTACGAGCAGTACTTC. Protein product: CASSQGRGGICYEQYF. This chain links TRBV3-1 with TRBJ2-7; D is perhaps TRBD2 (7 bases). The length of the CDR3 is 16 residues. V was shortened by 1 base and J by 3 bases, with 16 bases between the two germline ends. CDR1 and CDR2 (germline): LGHDT, YNNKEL (reference sequence).

This clonotype was recorded many times. The genes are TRBV7-2 and TRBJ2-1; D is possibly TRBD1 (5 bases). Germline loops: CDR1 SGHTA, CDR2 FQGNSA. Trimming removed 5 bases from V and 1 base from J, with 12 bases in between. CDR3 length equals 15 residues. The CDR3, as DNA: TGTGCCAGCAGCGCCCATCAGGGTTCCTACAATGAGCAGTTCTTC. It yields the protein CASSAHQGSYNEQFF. The full variable domain, completed using reference TRBV7-2 and TRBJ2-1, is GAGVSQSPSNKVTEKGKDVELRCDPISGHTALYWYRQSLGQGLEFLIYFQGNSAPDKSGLPSDRFSAERTGGSVSTLTIQRTQQEDSAVYLCASSAHQGSYNEQFFGPGTRLTVL.

This clonotype appeared many times. The CDR3 region is CASSLDGQGAYEQYF. CDR3 in DNA: TGCGCCAGCAGCTTGGACGGACAGGGGGCGTACGAGCAGTACTTC. V usage is TRBV5-1 and J usage is TRBJ2-7; 11 nucleotides line up with TRBD1. Unmatched junction bases numbered 3, after V lost 0 bases and J lost 4 bases. The CDR3 is made up of 15 amino acids. Per germline, CDR1 SGHRS and CDR2 YFSETQ.

This clonotype came up many times. The chain carries TRBV20-1 and TRBJ2-1; 10 bases align to TRBD2. The germline V gene encodes CDR1 DFQATT and CDR2 SNEGSKA (reference sequence). V was clipped by 6 bases and J by 8 bases; unmatched bases: 7. The CDR3 extends over 13 amino acids. The CDR3 loop is CSALKAGGYEQFF. CDR3 DNA sequence: TGCAGTGCCCTTAAAGCGGGGGGGTATGAGCAGTTCTTC.

This clonotype has only a few counts. The gene calls are TRBV11-2 and TRBJ1-1; the D gene is possibly TRBD1 (5 bases). The CDR3 runs 19 residues. From germline, CDR1 is SGHAT and CDR2 FQNNGV. V was shortened by 5 bases and J by 0 bases, with 25 bases between the two germline ends. CDR3 sequence: CASSPPPGGTRVVNTEAFF. The CDR3 nucleotides are TGTGCCAGCAGCCCACCGCCGGGGGGAACCAGAGTTGTGAACACTGAAGCTTTCTTT.

The sample holds many counts of this clonotype. The chain recombines TRBV7-9 with TRBJ1-2; D is ambiguous. The V end was cut by 4 bases, the J end by 7 bases, with 19 bases between. The CDR3 spans 15 residues. Germline V lookup: CDR1 SEHNR, CDR2 FQNEAQ (reference sequence). CDR3 region: CASSSALAGRSGYTF. For the CDR3, the DNA is TGTGCCAGCAGCTCCGCACTGGCAGGCAGGAGTGGCTACACCTTC.

Worth noting for this clonotype: This may arise from a read error, as a much more abundant clone is one base away. The chain has TRBV20-1 and TRBJ2-1, with 8 bases matching TRBD1. The J call may be in error: the DNA end matches TRBJ2-7 better. This CDR3 contains 16 residues. CDR1 and CDR2 from the germline V gene are DFQATT and SNEGSKA (reference sequence). The CDR3 sequence: CSASPGQGNSYNEQYF. In nucleotides, the CDR3 is TGCAGTGCTAGTCCTGGACAGGGCAACTCCTACAATGAGCAGTACTTC.

In the case of this clonotype: A much larger clone differs by one base, so this may be a read error. The chain recombines TRBV14 with TRBJ2-5, with D perhaps matching TRBD1 or TRBD2 (6 bases each). There are 15 residues in the CDR3. Looked up from germline, CDR1 is SGHDN and CDR2 is FVKESK. The CDR3 loop is CTSSDRRGRQETQYF. CDR3 in DNA: TGTACCAGCAGCGATCGTCGGGGGCGCCAAGAGACCCAGTACTTC.

This clonotype has just a few counts. One end of the junction fails to match germline, which may point to a read error. The J gene is TRBJ1-1, the V gene TRBV27, with D possibly TRBD1 on 5 matching bases. From germline, CDR1 is MNHEY and CDR2 SMNVEV (reference sequence). The CDR3 loop spans 14 amino acids. This CDR3 is CAGRSQGMNTEAFF. The CDR3 nucleotides read TGTGCCGGCAGATCTCAGGGAATGAACACTGAAGCTTTCTTT.

This clonotype was counted many times. The rearrangement uses TRBV5-1 and TRBJ2-1; D might be TRBD1 (5 bases). This CDR3 is built from 16 residues. Germline CDR1 SGHRS, CDR2 YFSETQ. With 0 bases removed from V and 1 base from J, the gap between germline ends came to 11 bases. The CDR3 reads CASSLGMGQSYNEQFF. As DNA, the CDR3 is TGCGCCAGCAGCTTGGGTATGGGGCAGTCCTACAATGAGCAGTTCTTC.

In its sample, this clonotype was seen a few times. CDR3 sequence (DNA): TGTGCCAGTAGAGCCGGGACTAGCGGTTCTAGCACAGATACGCAGTATTTT. Amino acid sequence: CASRAGTSGSSTDTQYF. The chain has TRBV19 and TRBJ2-3; TRBD2 matches 11 bases. This CDR3 has 17 amino acids. Germline lookup yields CDR1 LNHDA and CDR2 SQIVND (reference sequence). V lost 6 bases to trimming and J lost 0 bases; unmatched junction nucleotides: 8. The entire variable domain, with the rest obtained from reference TRBV19 and TRBJ2-3, is as follows: DGGITQSPKYLFRKEGQNVTLSCEQNLNHDAMYWYRQDPGQGLRLIYYSQIVNDFQKGDIAEGYSVSREKKESFPLTVTSAQKNPTAFYLCASRAGTSGSSTDTQYFGPGTRLTVL.

CDR3 DNA sequence: TGCGCCAGCAGCTTGTTCGGGACGGCCAACACTGAAGCTTTCTTT. Its translation is CASSLFGTANTEAFF. The V call is TRBV5-1, the J call TRBJ1-1; a possible D gene is TRBD1 (5 bases). Germline V lookup: CDR1 SGHRS, CDR2 YFSETQ. The CDR3 is 15 amino acids. Trimming pared 1 base from V and 2 bases from J, leaving 12 bases between. The full variable domain, with the rest looked up from reference TRBV5-1 and TRBJ1-1, is KAGVTQTPRYLIKTRGQQVTLSCSPISGHRSVSWYQQTPGQGLQFLFEYFSETQRNKGNFPGRFSGRQFSNSRSEMNVSTLELGDSALYLCASSLFGTANTEAFFGQGTRLTVV.

CDR3 amino acids: CASSPTGLPYEQYF. CDR3 nucleotides: TGTGCCAGCAGCCCTACCGGGCTTCCCTACGAGCAGTACTTC. The rearrangement links TRBV7-9 to TRBJ2-7, with unresolved D. Germline CDR1 is SEHNR and CDR2 is FQNEAQ (reference sequence). The CDR3 extends over 14 amino acids. Trimming shortened V by 5 bases and J by 2 bases, and 13 bases separated the two germline ends.

This clonotype showed up many times. The J gene is TRBJ1-1, the V gene TRBV7-2; no clear D. The CDR3 runs 13 residues. Germline V lookup: CDR1 SGHTA, CDR2 FQGNSA. V lost 7 bases to trimming and J lost 7 bases, with 16 bases between them. Written as DNA, the CDR3 is TGTGCCAGCACCCTAGGTCATGGACTTGAAGCTTTCTTT. Protein product: CASTLGHGLEAFF.

The gene calls are TRBV7-3 and TRBJ2-1; 8 nucleotides agree with TRBD2. Germline V gene lookup returns CDR1 SGHTA and CDR2 FQGTGA. J lost 7 bases, V lost 2 bases, and 4 bases had no gene match. The length of the CDR3 is 14 residues. The CDR3 sequence: CASSLGGGPNEQFF. The CDR3 DNA reads as TGTGCCAGCAGCTTAGGCGGGGGGCCAAATGAGCAGTTCTTC.